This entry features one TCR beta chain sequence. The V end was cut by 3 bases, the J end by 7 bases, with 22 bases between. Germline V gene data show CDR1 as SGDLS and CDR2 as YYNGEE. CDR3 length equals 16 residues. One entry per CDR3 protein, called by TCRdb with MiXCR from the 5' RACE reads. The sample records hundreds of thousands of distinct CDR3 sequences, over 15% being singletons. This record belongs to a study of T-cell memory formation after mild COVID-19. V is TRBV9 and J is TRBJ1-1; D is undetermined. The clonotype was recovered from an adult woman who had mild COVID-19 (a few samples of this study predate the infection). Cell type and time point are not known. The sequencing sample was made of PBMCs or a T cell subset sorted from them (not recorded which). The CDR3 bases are TGTGCCAGCAGCGAGCCAGCGGAAGGCGGCATAGGTGAAGCTTTCTTT. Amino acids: CASSEPAEGGIGEAFF.